This is a list of T cell receptor beta chains from one sample in a study of blood T cell repertoires in COVID-19. The data were produced by immunoSEQ multiplex PCR, yet TCRdb's version contains in-frame clones alone and is incomplete. This sample has 140,000 or so clones; more than 75% occur once, and the top ten carry about two fifths. Sequencing was carried out using peripheral blood. These receptors were taken from a man aged 45-65 years who had recovered from COVID-19. Each CDR3 is given with its conserved first and last residue. A D gene is named only where the DNA matches it firmly. Expanded clones are given a class, and other clones once, few, many or no size at all.

V gene	J gene	D gene	clone size	CDR3 DNA	CDR3 protein
TRBV14	TRBJ1-1	NA	NA	TGTGCCAGCAGCCAAGTCAGGGGTTTTACTGAAGCTTTCTTT	CASSQVRGFTEAFF
TRBV5-1	TRBJ1-2	NA	NA	TGCGCCAGCAGCTTGGGCCCTCCGACAGCAACCTATGGCTACACCTTC	CASSLGPPTATYGYTF
TRBV5-6	TRBJ2-2	TRBD1	NA	TGTGCCAGCAGCAAGACAGGGGGGGCGAACACCGGGGAGCTGTTTTTT	CASSKTGGANTGELFF
TRBV7-2	TRBJ2-2	NA	NA	TGTGCCAGCAGCTTAGAGTCAGCGTACACCGGGGAGCTGTTTTTT	CASSLESAYTGELFF
TRBV10-2	TRBJ2-5	TRBD2	NA	TGCGCCAGCAGGGCAAGCGGGAGGGAAGAGACCCAGTACTTC	CASRASGREETQYF
TRBV4-3	TRBJ1-2	TRBD1	NA	TGCGCCAGCAGCCATGCCGGGACAGGGAGTTTTAGTGGCTACACCTTC	CASSHAGTGSFSGYTF
TRBV7-2	TRBJ2-3	NA	NA	TGTGCCAGCAGCTTTTCCGGGGGGCGGAATACGCAGTATTTT	CASSFSGGRNTQYF
TRBV4-1	TRBJ2-3	TRBD2	NA	TGCGCCAGCAGCCAACAGGGACTAGCGGGGGGGGTGCTTAACACAGATACGCAGTATTTT	CASSQQGLAGGVLNTDTQYF
TRBV7-2	TRBJ1-5	TRBD1	NA	TGTGCCAGCAGCGCAATCGGGACAGCTAATCAGCCCCAGCATTTT	CASSAIGTANQPQHF
TRBV21-1	TRBJ2-5	NA	once	TGTGCCAGCAGCAAGTGCGATCGTAGGAGCGAGACCCAGTACTTC	CASSKCDRRSETQYF
TRBV18	TRBJ2-1	NA	NA	TGTGCCAGCTCACCACAGACAGGCAACAATGAGCAGTTCTTC	CASSPQTGNNEQFF
TRBV5-6	TRBJ1-5	TRBD1	NA	TGTGCCAGCAGCAAAGGGACAGGGGCCTTCAATCAGCCCCAGCATTTT	CASSKGTGAFNQPQHF
TRBV11-3	TRBJ2-2	NA	NA	TGTGCCAGCAGCTTAGCCCGACTCACCGGGGAGCTGTTTTTT	CASSLARLTGELFF
TRBV7-8	TRBJ1-6	NA	many	TGTGCCAGCAGCTTAGTGCCTTCAACAGGGAGGGTTGTAAATTCACCCCTCCACTTT	CASSLVPSTGRVVNSPLHF
TRBV27	TRBJ2-1	NA	NA	TGTGCCAGCAGTCAGACTTACAATGAGCAGTTCTTC	CASSQTYNEQFF
TRBV5-1	TRBJ1-3	TRBD1	NA	TGCGCCAGCAGCTTGGATCCCGGGACAGGGGGACGCTCTGGAAACACCATATATTTT	CASSLDPGTGGRSGNTIYF
TRBV9	TRBJ2-7	NA	NA	TGTGCCAGCAGCTCAGGAATGGGAGGTGTCTACGAGCAGTACTTC	CASSSGMGGVYEQYF
TRBV7-7	TRBJ2-3	NA	NA	TGTGCCAGCAGCTCCGGGATACGCACAGATACGCAGTATTTT	CASSSGIRTDTQYF
TRBV2	TRBJ2-2	NA	once	TGTGCCAGCTCCCAGTATGCGGGGAGCACCGGGGAGCTGTTTTTT	CASSQYAGSTGELFF
TRBV4-1	TRBJ2-1	NA	NA	TGCGCCAGCAGCCAAGATCGGGAAAACAATGAGCAGTTCTTC	CASSQDRENNEQFF
TRBV5-1	TRBJ1-1	NA	NA	TGCGCCAGCAGCTACCAGGCGGGAAAGAACACTGAAGCTTTCTTT	CASSYQAGKNTEAFF
TRBV19	TRBJ1-4	NA	NA	TGTGCCAGTAGTATATGGGGCACAACAACTAATGAAAAACTGTTTTTT	CASSIWGTTTNEKLFF
TRBV13	TRBJ2-1	TRBD1	once	TGTGCCAGCAGCCCCCGGGACAGCTCCTACAATGAGCAGTTCTTC	CASSPRDSSYNEQFF
TRBV7-8	TRBJ2-7	TRBD1	few	TGTGCCAGCAGACCCCTGGGACAGGGAGCCTACGAGCAGTACTTC	CASRPLGQGAYEQYF
TRBV5-1	TRBJ2-7	NA	NA	TGCGCCAGCAGCTTGGTTGGGGCCACCTACGAGCAGTACTTC	CASSLVGATYEQYF
TRBV7-2	TRBJ2-7	TRBD1	NA	TGTGCCAGCAGCCTCCCGGGACAGGGCAGGGGCGAGCAGTACTTC	CASSLPGQGRGEQYF
TRBV11-3	TRBJ2-7	TRBD1	NA	TGTGCCAGCAGCTTAGAGGATACAGGGGAAACGGACGAGCAGTACTTC	CASSLEDTGETDEQYF
TRBV6-1	TRBJ2-3	NA	NA	TGTGCCAGCAGTGAAAAGGCCCAGGTTGGCATCCGATTTAGCACAGATACGCAGTATTTT	CASSEKAQVGIRFSTDTQYF
TRBV27	TRBJ2-2	TRBD2	NA	TGTGCCAGCAGTTCCCCCCGCGGGAGCAACACCGGGGAGCTGTTTTTT	CASSSPRGSNTGELFF
TRBV10-3	TRBJ2-3	NA	few	TGTGCCATCAGGGACTACGCTACCCAAGCTGATACGCAGTATTTT	CAIRDYATQADTQYF
TRBV19	TRBJ1-4	TRBD1	NA	TGTGCCACCTGGGACAGGGGTCAAGAAGAAAAACTGTTTTTT	CATWDRGQEEKLFF
TRBV11-2	TRBJ1-6	TRBD1	NA	TGTGCCAGCAGCGACAGGGGGCAATCACCCCTCCACTTT	CASSDRGQSPLHF
TRBV3-1/TRBV3-2	TRBJ1-1	TRBD1	NA	TGTGCCAGCAGCCAAGGGACAGGGTCAGGCACTGAAGCTTTCTTT	CASSQGTGSGTEAFF
TRBV5-1	TRBJ1-1	NA	NA	TGCGCCAGCAGCTTGGAAGGGGAATACACTGAAGCTTTCTTT	CASSLEGEYTEAFF
TRBV13	TRBJ2-1	NA	NA	TGTGCCAGCAGGGAGAGTACGAAGGAATTCCAGTTCTTC	CASRESTKEFQFF
TRBV5-4	TRBJ1-1	TRBD1	NA	TGTGCCAGCAGCTCCGGGACAGGCTCTGCTGAAGCTTTCTTT	CASSSGTGSAEAFF
TRBV19	TRBJ1-3	NA	NA	TGTGCCAGTACCTCCCGGCAGGGCCTTGGCTCTGGAAACACCATATATTTT	CASTSRQGLGSGNTIYF
TRBV6-1	TRBJ2-5	TRBD2	NA	TGTGCCAGCAGTGAGACTAGCGGGGGGTTCTACCAAGAGACCCAGTACTTC	CASSETSGGFYQETQYF
TRBV6-2/TRBV6-3	TRBJ2-7	NA	NA	TGTGCCAGCAGTTTTGGGACTCCCTACGAGCAGTACTTC	CASSFGTPYEQYF
TRBV6-2/TRBV6-3	TRBJ1-6	NA	once	TGTGCCAGCAGTTACGACAGAAGCTCCTATAATTCACCCCTCCACTTT	CASSYDRSSYNSPLHF
TRBV7-2	TRBJ2-1	TRBD2	once	TGTGCCAGCAGCTTCGGGCTAGCGGGGGGGCCCAATGAGCAGTTCTTC	CASSFGLAGGPNEQFF
TRBV5-1	TRBJ2-5	TRBD1	NA	TGCGCCAGCAGCCTGGGACAGGGGGCTGAGACCCAGTACTTC	CASSLGQGAETQYF
TRBV7-9	TRBJ1-4	NA	NA	TGTGCCAGCAGCTCTGAGGGCTTGTTGGGGGAAAAACTGTTTTTT	CASSSEGLLGEKLFF
TRBV14	TRBJ2-1	NA	once	TGTGCCAGCAGCCAAGGATGGGCAGGGAAAAAACCTCTCTACAATGAGCAGTTCTTC	CASSQGWAGKKPLYNEQFF
TRBV4-3	TRBJ1-4	NA	few	TGCGCCAGCAGCCAAGATCTCCCTGGAAGGGGGACTAATGAAAAACTGTTTTTT	CASSQDLPGRGTNEKLFF
TRBV7-2	TRBJ2-1	NA	NA	TGTGCCAGCAGCTTAGCGCCAGGGGATTCCTACAATGAGCAGTTCTTC	CASSLAPGDSYNEQFF
TRBV11-3	TRBJ2-7	NA	NA	TGTGCCAGCAGCTCCCGAGAAGTACCCTACGAGCAGTACTTC	CASSSREVPYEQYF
TRBV7-9	TRBJ2-5	NA	NA	TGTGCCAGCAACCGGGACACTCAAGAGACCCAGTACTTC	CASNRDTQETQYF
TRBV3-1/TRBV3-2	TRBJ2-3	TRBD1	NA	TGTGCCAGCAGCGCAGGGGGCCGCAGAGTTTCGCAGTATTTT	CASSAGGRRVSQYF
TRBV12-3/TRBV12-4	TRBJ2-7	NA	NA	TGTGCCAGCAGTCCCCAGGTTTACGAGCAGTACTTC	CASSPQVYEQYF
TRBV6-2/TRBV6-3	TRBJ2-2	TRBD1	once	TGTGCCAGCAGTTACTCGTCAGCTGGGACAGGGTACACCGGGGAGCTGTTTTTT	CASSYSSAGTGYTGELFF
TRBV6-2/TRBV6-3	TRBJ2-7	TRBD1	NA	TGTGCCAGCAGTTACAGCCGGACAGGGGGCGCCCACGAGCAGTACTTC	CASSYSRTGGAHEQYF
TRBV19	TRBJ1-2	TRBD1	once	TGTGCCAGTAGTCGCAGGGGGCAGGACTATGGCTACACCTTC	CASSRRGQDYGYTF